These T cell receptor beta chains were read from a single sample in a study of blood T cell repertoires in COVID-19. Some clones are missing from TCRdb's copy, which holds only in-frame ones; the method was immunoSEQ multiplex PCR. The data hold 450,000 or so clones, with about nine tenths observed a single time. Sequencing was performed on peripheral blood. The source is a woman in her forties with COVID-19, enrolled during active disease. The CDR3 runs from the conserved cysteine through the conserved F or W. The order of the fields is D gene, CDR3 length, J gene, clone size, V gene, CDR3 protein, CDR3 DNA. A D gene is named only where the DNA matches it firmly. The listing skips clone size in some rows; elsewhere it reads once, few, many or a size class.

TRBD1	14	TRBJ2-7	.	TRBV29-1	CSVATGGSTYEQYF	TGCAGCGTTGCAACAGGGGGCTCGACCTACGAGCAGTACTTC
.	15	TRBJ1-6	.	TRBV28	CASSIQGFVGSPLHF	TGTGCCAGCAGTATCCAGGGGTTTGTGGGTTCACCCCTCCACTTT
.	13	TRBJ1-3	.	TRBV5-1	CASREAGGNTIYF	TGCGCCAGCAGGGAAGCGGGGGGAAACACCATATATTTT
TRBD2	17	TRBJ2-1	once	TRBV5-1	CASSLGVSAGEYNEQFF	TGCGCCAGCAGCTTAGGGGTCTCGGCGGGAGAGTACAATGAGCAGTTCTTC
.	14	TRBJ1-6	.	TRBV6-6	CASSYPAYNSPLHF	TGTGCCAGCAGTTACCCAGCCTATAATTCACCCCTCCACTTT
TRBD1	15	TRBJ2-7	few	TRBV6-1	CASSEARQGTYEQYF	TGTGCCAGCAGTGAAGCGCGACAGGGAACCTACGAGCAGTACTTC
TRBD2	17	TRBJ2-1	.	TRBV9	CASSSRASGRDYNEQFF	TGTGCCAGCAGCTCCCGGGCTAGCGGACGGGATTACAATGAGCAGTTCTTC
TRBD1	13	TRBJ1-1	.	TRBV29-1	CSAGGGERTEAFF	TGCAGCGCAGGGGGCGGGGAGAGAACTGAAGCTTTCTTT
.	15	TRBJ2-2	.	TRBV21-1	CASSRRQSNTGELFF	TGTGCCAGCAGCAGACGACAGTCTAACACCGGGGAGCTGTTTTTT
.	13	TRBJ2-7	.	TRBV19	CASSPGATYEQYF	TGTGCCAGTAGTCCAGGGGCGACCTACGAGCAGTACTTC
TRBD1	14	TRBJ1-2	.	TRBV11-2	CASSVTGTNYGYTF	TGTGCCAGCAGCGTGACAGGGACTAACTATGGCTACACCTTC
TRBD1	13	TRBJ2-7	.	TRBV7-2	CAIRLTGIYEQYF	TGTGCCATTCGATTGACAGGGATCTACGAGCAGTACTTC
TRBD1	16	TRBJ1-5	.	TRBV10-1	CASLTWTGSGNQPQHF	TGCGCCAGCCTCACATGGACAGGGTCGGGCAATCAGCCCCAGCATTTT
TRBD2	15	TRBJ2-1	.	TRBV7-2	CASSQAGGTYNEQFF	TGTGCCAGCAGCCAAGCGGGAGGGACCTACAATGAGCAGTTCTTC
.	14	TRBJ1-5	.	TRBV7-9	CASSVDSSNQPQHF	TGTGCCAGCAGCGTAGACAGTTCCAATCAGCCCCAGCATTTT
.	12	TRBJ2-2	once	TRBV18	CASSFRTGELFF	TGTGCCAGCTCATTTCGGACCGGGGAGCTGTTTTTT
.	16	TRBJ1-4	.	TRBV2	CASSVRPTGTNEKLFF	TGTGCCAGCAGTGTGAGGCCCACTGGGACTAATGAAAAACTGTTTTTT
TRBD1	14	TRBJ1-2	.	TRBV28	CASKSGDRIYGYTF	TGTGCCAGCAAATCTGGGGACAGGATCTATGGCTACACCTTC
TRBD1	15	TRBJ1-4	.	TRBV3-1/TRBV3-2	CASSGRDSGNEKLFF	TGTGCCAGCAGCGGACGGGACAGCGGGAATGAAAAACTGTTTTTT
.	15	TRBJ1-2	.	TRBV5-5	CASSWGTRGNYGYTF	TGTGCCAGCAGCTGGGGTACCAGGGGTAACTATGGCTACACCTTC
TRBD1	15	TRBJ2-7	few	TRBV4-2	CASSEPGQGIYEQYF	TGTGCCAGCAGCGAACCTGGACAGGGAATCTACGAGCAGTACTTC
.	15	TRBJ2-3	.	TRBV6-4	CASSDRGMSADTQYF	TGTGCCAGCAGTGACAGGGGAATGAGTGCAGATACGCAGTATTTT
TRBD2	14	TRBJ2-1	.	TRBV5-1	CASSSSLAGGEQFF	TGCGCCAGCAGCTCGTCCCTAGCGGGAGGTGAGCAGTTCTTC
.	15	TRBJ1-4	.	TRBV4-1	CASSRVENVNEKLFF	TGCGCCAGCAGCCGAGTAGAGAACGTTAATGAAAAACTGTTTTTT
.	13	TRBJ2-1	.	TRBV18	CASSGLLSNEQFF	TGTGCCAGCTCAGGTCTCCTGAGTAATGAGCAGTTCTTC
TRBD2	18	TRBJ2-1	.	TRBV27	CASSSPHLAGGPMGEQFF	TGTGCCAGCAGTTCGCCCCACCTAGCGGGAGGGCCAATGGGCGAGCAGTTCTTC
.	14	TRBJ1-4	.	TRBV6-5	CASRRRGTNEKLFF	TGTGCCAGCAGGAGAAGGGGGACTAATGAAAAACTGTTTTTT
.	14	TRBJ1-6	.	TRBV6-2/TRBV6-3	CASSQGSGNSPLHF	TGTGCCAGCAGTCAGGGGTCGGGGAATTCACCCCTCCACTTT
.	15	TRBJ1-6	.	TRBV5-6	CASSPGVVVNSPLHF	TGTGCCAGCAGCCCGGGGGTCGTCGTTAATTCACCCCTCCACTTT
TRBD1	15	TRBJ1-1	.	TRBV3-1/TRBV3-2	CASSPGQGANTEAFF	TGTGCCAGCAGCCCAGGACAGGGGGCCAACACTGAAGCTTTCTTT
.	14	TRBJ1-2	once	TRBV14	CASSKGRGGYGYTF	TGTGCCAGCAGTAAAGGGAGGGGTGGCTATGGCTACACCTTC
.	16	TRBJ1-1	.	TRBV19	CASSRTGPPMNTEAFF	TGTGCCAGTAGCCGAACAGGACCACCTATGAACACTGAAGCTTTCTTT
TRBD2	18	TRBJ2-2	.	TRBV4-3	CASSQNPGLAINAGELFF	TGCGCCAGCAGCCAAAACCCGGGACTAGCGATTAACGCCGGGGAGCTGTTTTTT
.	14	TRBJ2-1	.	TRBV28	CASSPTDEHNEQFF	TGTGCCAGCAGCCCCACTGATGAACACAATGAGCAGTTCTTC
.	17	TRBJ2-6	.	TRBV5-8	CASSLLQGPSGANVLTF	TGTGCCAGCAGCTTGCTGCAGGGGCCCTCTGGGGCCAACGTCCTGACTTTC
.	15	TRBJ1-1	.	TRBV7-9	CASSLISSVNTEAFF	TGTGCCAGCAGTTTAATATCCTCAGTGAACACTGAAGCTTTCTTT
TRBD1	15	TRBJ1-1	.	TRBV5-4	CASSFRGRLGTEAFF	TGTGCCAGCAGCTTCAGGGGGCGGTTAGGCACTGAAGCTTTCTTT
.	10	TRBJ1-2	.	TRBV20-1	CSATGDGYTF	TGCAGTGCAACCGGTGATGGCTACACCTTC
.	17	TRBJ2-7	.	TRBV28	CASSPTLIAASSYEQYF	TGTGCCAGCAGCCCCACCTTAATAGCGGCCAGCTCCTACGAGCAGTACTTC
.	17	TRBJ1-6	.	TRBV6-6	CASSRQADRSYNSPLHF	TGTGCCAGCAGCCGACAGGCAGACCGCTCCTATAATTCACCCCTCCACTTT
.	14	TRBJ1-2	.	TRBV27	CASSRGLSYKGYTF	TGTGCCAGCTCCCGGGGACTGTCGTATAAGGGCTACACCTTC
.	11	TRBJ2-7	.	TRBV19	CASSTLGEQYF	TGTGCCAGTAGTACCCTCGGGGAGCAGTACTTC
TRBD2	18	TRBJ2-5	.	TRBV27	CASSLSGGLAGDQETQYF	TGTGCCAGCAGTTTAAGCGGGGGGTTGGCGGGGGATCAAGAGACCCAGTACTTC
.	13	TRBJ2-2	few	TRBV7-3	CASRGHNTGELFF	TGTGCCAGCAGGGGCCACAACACCGGGGAGCTGTTTTTT
TRBD1	13	TRBJ2-1	.	TRBV28	CASSTIPGQGQFF	TGTGCCAGCAGTACCATCCCGGGACAGGGGCAGTTCTTC
.	15	TRBJ1-5	.	TRBV7-2	CASSLVGQNNQPQHF	TGTGCCAGCAGCTTAGTGGGGCAGAACAATCAGCCCCAGCATTTT
TRBD2	15	TRBJ2-2	.	TRBV6-5	CASSLGGAPTGELFF	TGTGCCAGCAGTTTGGGAGGGGCCCCCACCGGGGAGCTGTTTTTT
.	13	TRBJ2-5	.	TRBV18	CASSPGPQETQYF	TGTGCCAGCTCACCAGGCCCTCAAGAGACCCAGTACTTC
TRBD2	13	TRBJ2-7	.	TRBV18	CASSQGLAYEQYF	TGTGCCAGCTCACAGGGACTAGCCTACGAGCAGTACTTC
TRBD1	15	TRBJ2-3	.	TRBV6-6	CASRMTGGGTDTQYF	TGTGCCAGCAGAATGACAGGGGGCGGCACAGATACGCAGTATTTT
.	15	TRBJ2-2	.	TRBV5-6	CASSLVPGLTGELFF	TGTGCCAGCAGCTTGGTGCCAGGCCTCACCGGGGAGCTGTTTTTT
TRBD1	15	TRBJ2-1	.	TRBV7-9	CASSFRQGSYNEQFF	TGTGCCAGCAGCTTTAGACAGGGAAGCTACAATGAGCAGTTCTTC
TRBD2	15	TRBJ2-7	.	TRBV27	CASSSLTSGSYEQYF	TGTGCCAGCAGTTCCTTGACTAGCGGCTCCTACGAGCAGTACTTC
TRBD1	13	TRBJ2-7	.	TRBV10-3	CAIMGRQGYEQYF	TGTGCCATCATGGGGAGACAGGGTTACGAGCAGTACTTC